The clone carrying this T cell receptor (beta chain) has more than one count but fewer than ten. The antigen remains undetermined. The sample belongs to a study of T cells after yellow fever vaccination. Study-wide findings and caveats: Booster sampling recovered most clones from primary vaccination (96% CD4, over 75% CD8). Abundant clonotypes from the bulk population could get into FACS-sorted repertoires as contaminants. Shared CD4/CD8 clonotypes were a small share, likely from convergent recombination.

Via MiXCR, TCRdb re-called the 5' RACE reads, giving one row per CDR3 protein. The sample lists under 300,000 distinct CDR3 sequences, less than 8.5% occurring once. CDR1 and CDR2 from the germline V gene are SGDLS and YYNGEE. The CDR3 extends over 15 amino acids. With V trimmed by 6 bases and J by 1 base, 7 bases remained unmatched. This chain links TRBV9 with TRBJ1-1, with 9 positions matching TRBD1. This TCR was sampled from a man aged 30-40 years who received the YFV17D yellow fever vaccine. Sequenced here: CD4+ T cells sorted from PBMCs, sampled 15 days after the yellow fever booster vaccination. In DNA, the CDR3 is TGTGCCAGCACTTCGGGACAGGGCAAGAACACTGAAGCTTTCTTT. This gives the protein CASTSGQGKNTEAFF.